A selection of T cell receptor beta chains follows, all from one sample in a study of breast tumors, draining lymph nodes, adjacent tissues. TCRdb itself ran the multiplex PCR reads through MiXCR, one entry per CDR3 protein. The top ten hold around 4.1% of the sample, which has fewer than 200,000 distinct CDR3 sequences, roughly a third seen once. The source material was axillary lymph node tissue. Receptor source: a female donor with breast cancer. Some clones in this sample may be carry-over from other donors' samples. The CDR3 runs from the conserved cysteine through the conserved F or W. The D gene is left open where the match is weak. Clone size is not always given. Where it is, it says once, few, many or a class for expanded clones.

>TRBJ2-2|NA|TRBD2|TRBV10-3
TGTGCCATCTCCCGGGGGGGCCAGGGCTGTGCGAACACCGGGGAGCTGTTTTTT
CAISRGGQGCANTGELFF
>TRBJ2-7|many|NA|TRBV30
TGTGCTTCTGGGGCGGGGAGCTCCTACGAGCAGTACTTC
CASGAGSSYEQYF
>TRBJ2-1|many|NA|TRBV7-9
TGTGCCAGCAGCCTAAGTCGTGGGAACTCCTACAATGAGCAGTTCTTC
CASSLSRGNSYNEQFF
>TRBJ2-3|many|NA|TRBV7-9
TGTGCCAGCACCCTACTCGGGGCCCTAAAAGATACGCAGTATTTT
CASTLLGALKDTQYF
>TRBJ1-5|many|TRBD1|TRBV6-1
TGTGCCAGCAGTGACAGGGGGTATCAGCCCCAGCATTTT
CASSDRGYQPQHF
>TRBJ2-1|many|NA|TRBV28
TGTGCCAGCAGTCGAAACCGTGAGCAGTTCTTC
CASSRNREQFF
>TRBJ1-1|few|NA|TRBV10-3
TGTGCCATCAGCTACCCTGGGGACACTGAAGCTTTCTTT
CAISYPGDTEAFF
>TRBJ2-2|medium-sized|NA|TRBV6-6
TGTGCCAGCAGTTACTCGAGGGCAGCGAACACCGGGGAGCTGTTTTTT
CASSYSRAANTGELFF
>TRBJ2-7|many|NA|TRBV7-9
TGTGCCAGCAGCTTAGGTGGGATAAACTCCTACGAGCAGTACTTC
CASSLGGINSYEQYF
>TRBJ2-2|many|NA|TRBV7-9
TGTGCCAGCAGCTCATCGACCGGGACACCCAAGAACACCGGGGAGCTGTTTTTT
CASSSSTGTPKNTGELFF
>TRBJ2-1|NA|TRBD2|TRBV11-2
TGCGCCAGCAGCTTAGGCGGGACTAGCGGGTGGGCAAGGGAGCAGTTCTTC
CASSLGGTSGWAREQFF
>TRBJ1-2|many|NA|TRBV5-4
TGTGCCAGCAGGGCAATGAAGGATAGGATGGGCTATGGCTACACCTTC
CASRAMKDRMGYGYTF
>TRBJ2-7|many|NA|TRBV6-6
TGTGCCAGCAGTCACTCGTACTCCGCGGTGGTTCTTTACGAGCAGTACTTC
CASSHSYSAVVLYEQYF
>TRBJ1-3|many|NA|TRBV7-9
TGTGCCAGCAGCCTACACCTCGACAGTAGCTCTGGAAACACCATATATTTT
CASSLHLDSSSGNTIYF
>TRBJ2-5|NA|TRBD2|TRBV20-1
TGCAGTGCTAAACGGACTAGCGGGAGCCAGTACTTC
CSAKRTSGSQYF